What follows are 22 T cell receptor beta chains derived from one specimen sequenced in a study of T cell clonality in common variable immunodeficiency. Sequencing used immunoSEQ multiplex PCR; TCRdb keeps in-frame clones, though not all of them. The record shows 30,000 to 40,000 clones for this sample, with no singletons present. The sequencing sample was made of peripheral blood mononuclear cells. The source of these receptors is a person between 18 and 75 years old in good health.

This clone was counted ten times or more. The read finishes 3 residues shy of the CDR3 end, and the germline J gene is used to complete it. The gene calls are TRBV19 and TRBJ1-5, with 8 bases fitting TRBD1. The CDR3 is 18 residues long. Germline V gene data show CDR1 as LNHDA and CDR2 as SQIVND (reference sequence). Trimming at V came to 3 bases and at J to 3 bases, leaving 13 bases not matched to a gene. CDR3 DNA, as far as it was read: TGTGCCAGTAGTATCCCCCGGGCGGTGCAGGGGGCCAATCAGCCC. Translating it yields CASSIPRAVQGANQP. In full, the CDR3 reads CASSIPRAVQGANQPQHF.

This clone was detected many times. With the read ending 3 residues before the CDR3 end, the germline J gene is used to fill in that end. This chain uses TRBV28 with TRBJ1-2; D is perhaps TRBD1 (6 bases). Germline CDR1 and CDR2: MDHEN and SYDVKM. This CDR3 is 12 amino acids long. The CDR3 loop is CASSGQHQGYTF. The sequenced CDR3 bases are TGTGCCAGCTCAGGACAGCACCAAGGC.

This clone turned up a few times. The read gets to within 3 residues of the CDR3 end, and the germline J gene fills in the rest. This chain connects TRBV11-3 to TRBJ2-2; TRBD2 matches 12 bases. The CDR3 has 15 residues. V lost 5 bases to trimming and J lost 6 bases; unmatched junction nucleotides: 4. Germline V CDR1 and CDR2: SGHNT, YENEEA. The CDR3 sequence: CASSQGLAGAGELFF. Incomplete CDR3 DNA: TGTGCCAGCAGCCAGGGACTAGCGGGCGCCGGGGAG.

Comment on this clone: The read is 3 residues too short to cover the CDR3 end, so that end is filled in from the germline J gene. The chain is built from TRBV5-1 and TRBJ1-1; D perhaps matches TRBD1 (6 bases). The CDR3 covers 15 residues. CDR1 and CDR2 from the germline V gene are SGHRS and YFSETQ. V lost 3 bases and J 3 bases, leaving 15 bases between the germline ends. The CDR3 sequence is CASSSQQGMDTEAFF. The sequenced part of the CDR3 DNA is TGCGCCAGCAGCTCACAACAGGGAATGGACACTGAA.

As regards this clone: Coverage ceases 3 residues before the CDR3 finishes, and the germline J gene fills in the end. The chain uses TRBV6-2 or TRBV6-3 and TRBJ1-5; 7 bases match TRBD1. Germline V gene data show CDR1 as MNHEY and CDR2 as SVGEGT. The CDR3 is 13 residues long. V trimming: 4 bases; J trimming: 6 bases; junction bases outside the gene matches: 3. The CDR3 spells CASSSQGGQPQHF. CDR3 bases read: TGTGCCAGCAGTTCCCAGGGGGGTCAGCCC.

The sample holds many counts of this clone. The read ends 3 residues shy of where the CDR3 ends; the end is completed using the germline J gene. The genes are TRBV4-2 and TRBJ2-7; 8 nucleotides agree with TRBD2. The CDR3 covers 14 residues. Unmatched junction bases numbered 11, after V lost 8 bases and J lost 5 bases. Germline CDR1 reads LGHNA; CDR2 reads YNFKEQ. The CDR3 loop is CASSSGTSDHEQYF. The CDR3 bases that were read are TGTGCCAGCTCCTCCGGGACTAGTGATCACGAG.

This clone was picked up many times. The read ends 3 residues shy of where the CDR3 ends; the end is completed using the germline J gene. V gene TRBV7-2 combines with J gene TRBJ2-2; D remains unclear. This CDR3 region has 13 residues. V was trimmed by 6 bases and J by 4 bases, leaving 9 bases between them. The germline V gene has CDR1 SGHTA and CDR2 FQGNSA. The CDR3 sequence: CASRSQATGELFF. The CDR3 DNA, read in part, is TGTGCCAGCAGAAGCCAGGCCACCGGGGAG.

This clone was seen at least ten times. The read is 3 residues too short to cover the CDR3 end, so that end is filled in from the germline J gene. The V gene is TRBV5-1, the J gene TRBJ2-5; 14 positions agree with TRBD2. J lost 7 bases, V lost 5 bases, and 7 bases had no gene match. Per germline, CDR1 SGHRS and CDR2 YFSETQ. CDR3 length: 15 residues. The part of the CDR3 DNA that was read is TGCGCCAGCAGTGCGGGACTAGCGGGAGTAGGGACC. Its protein is CASSAGLAGVGT. The full CDR3 reads CASSAGLAGVGTQYF.

This clone occurred many times. The read halts 3 residues ahead of the CDR3 end, with the missing end drawn from the germline J gene. The genes are TRBV2 and TRBJ2-5; maybe TRBD1 (6 bases). The CDR3 spans 13 residues. The V end was cut by 4 bases, the J end by 5 bases, with 11 bases between. In germline, CDR1 is SNHLY, CDR2 FYNNEI. The CDR3 bases that were read are TGTGCCAGCAGTGGGCAGGGGAGCGAGACC. This codes for CASSGQGSET. The entire CDR3 sequence reads CASSGQGSETQYF.

This clone was detected ten times or more. The read finishes 3 residues shy of the CDR3 end, and the germline J gene is used to complete it. The chain uses TRBV7-8 and TRBJ2-2; D unclear. The CDR3 is 14 residues long. The germline gives CDR1 SGHVS, CDR2 FQNEAQ. CDR3 DNA, as far as it was read: TGTGCCAGCAGCCCCGGCAGGCTTAATGAAAAG. Translating it yields CASSPGRLNEK. The full CDR3 protein is CASSPGRLNEKLFF.

This clone was found many times. The CDR3 goes on 3 residues after the read ends, and that part is filled in from the germline J gene. The chain is built from TRBV5-1 and TRBJ2-7, with TRBD1 as a possible D gene (6 bases). The CDR3 has 14 residues. The V gene lost 1 base and the J gene lost 4 bases, with 12 bases spanning the gap. Germline CDR1 reads SGHRS; CDR2 reads YFSETQ. Incomplete CDR3 DNA: TGCGCCAGCAGCTTGTCTCAGGGGACATACGAG. Encoded protein: CASSLSQGTYE. In full, the CDR3 reads CASSLSQGTYEQYF.

The table lists this clone with many counts. With the read ending 3 residues before the CDR3 end, the germline J gene is used to fill in that end. The chain links TRBV6-1 to TRBJ1-1, with D unresolved. Germline-derived CDR1 and CDR2 are MNHNS and SASEGT. The length of the CDR3 is 13 residues. V lost 3 bases and J lost 3, with 8 bases in between. The sequenced part of the CDR3 DNA is TGTGCCAGCAGTGATCAAACGGACACTGAA. Its translation is CASSDQTDTE. The whole CDR3 region reads CASSDQTDTEAFF.

This clone was counted at least ten times. The read comes to an end 3 residues before the CDR3 does, leaving the germline J gene to fill in the end. V usage is TRBV12-3 or TRBV12-4 and J usage is TRBJ2-1; tentatively, D is TRBD2 (6 bases). Trimming took 8 bases from V and 2 from J, leaving 25 bases between them. The CDR3 is made up of 18 amino acids. The covered CDR3 bases are TGTGCCAGCTGGCCCGTTAGCGGCATCGCCGGCACCTACAATGAG. Translation: CASWPVSGIAGTYNE. The CDR3, in full, reads CASWPVSGIAGTYNEQFF.

This clone came up many times. The sequence runs out 3 residues before the end of the CDR3; the remainder is reconstructed from the germline J gene. The V and J genes are TRBV30 and TRBJ2-1; TRBD2 matches at 10 bases. Germline V lookup: CDR1 GTSNPN, CDR2 SVGIG (reference sequence). The CDR3 is made up of 17 amino acids. The junction had 12 bases not matched to a gene; V was cut back by 0 bases and J by 7 bases. CDR3: CAWSVGASGSVGNEQFF. The DNA read from the CDR3 is TGTGCCTGGAGTGTAGGGGCTAGCGGGAGCGTCGGGAATGAG.

This clone was detected ten times or more. From the germline J gene comes the end of the CDR3, since the read stops 3 residues before it. The chain is built from TRBV7-8 and TRBJ1-3; 7 positions match TRBD1. The trim removed 1 base at V and 4 bases at J, leaving 7 bases unmatched. Per the germline V gene, CDR1 is SGHVS and CDR2 is FQNEAQ. The CDR3 loop spans 16 amino acids. CDR3 DNA, as far as it was read: TGTGCCAGCAGCTTAGGACAGGGCCGTGGAGGAAACACC. Amino acids: CASSLGQGRGGNT. The entire CDR3 protein is CASSLGQGRGGNTIYF.

At least ten counts were recorded for this clone. The sequenced fragment ends 3 residues before the CDR3 boundary, so the rest is inferred from the germline J gene. V and J are TRBV6-1 and TRBJ2-1; D tentatively fits TRBD1 or TRBD2 (5 bases each). V was trimmed by 1 base and J by 9 bases, leaving 19 bases between them. Germline V gene data show CDR1 as MNHNS and CDR2 as SASEGT. The CDR3 runs 16 residues. The CDR3 DNA, read in part, is TGTGCCAGCAGTGAAGTCATGGGCGGAACGAGGGGTGAG. It codes for CASSEVMGGTRGE. The complete CDR3 protein is CASSEVMGGTRGEQFF.

As to this clone: The CDR3 is cut off 3 residues early in the read; its end comes from the germline J gene. The genes are TRBV6-2 or TRBV6-3 and TRBJ1-2; D is unresolved. Germline CDR1 and CDR2: MNHEY and SVGEGT. This CDR3 is 13 amino acids long. The DNA read from the CDR3 is TGTGCCAGCAGCCCCCCCGGGTCTGTGAAC. This encodes CASSPPGSVN. The CDR3 in full is CASSPPGSVNYTF.

This clone was observed at least ten times. Coverage ceases 3 residues before the CDR3 finishes, and the germline J gene fills in the end. The chain combines TRBV20-1 with TRBJ2-5; 7 bases agree with TRBD2. This CDR3 spans 15 amino acids. V dropped 3 bases and J dropped 2; count of bases not matched to a gene: 9. In germline, CDR1 is DFQATT, CDR2 SNEGSKA (reference sequence). CDR3 in amino acids: CSARASGEKQETQYF. The CDR3 DNA, read in part, is TGCAGTGCTAGGGCTAGCGGAGAGAAACAAGAGACC.

This clone was counted ten times or more. The missing CDR3 end, 3 residues past where the read stops, is filled in from the germline J gene. The chain links TRBV10-3 to TRBJ2-5, with D hard to call. In germline, CDR1 is ENHRY, CDR2 SYGVKD. CDR3 length: 12 amino acids. Trimming shortened V by 0 bases and J by 5 bases, and 4 bases separated the two germline ends. CDR3 in amino acids: CAISESHETQYF. The CDR3 DNA, read in part, is TGTGCCATCAGTGAGTCTCATGAGACC.

The table lists this clone with many counts. The junction and the germline gene differ at one end; a read error may be behind it. The read ends 3 residues before the CDR3 terminus; that terminus is restored from the germline J gene. The genes are TRBV7-7 and TRBJ2-5, with D perhaps TRBD2 (6 bases). The CDR3 length is 14 residues. Germline V gives CDR1 SSHAT, CDR2 FNYEAQ (reference sequence). CDR3 DNA, as far as it was read: TGTGCTAGCAGCCGAGTGGGACGGGGGGAGACC. Encoded protein: CASSRVGRGET. The full-length CDR3 reads as CASSRVGRGETQYF.

This clone was observed many times. The read comes to an end 3 residues before the CDR3 does, leaving the germline J gene to fill in the end. The V and J genes are TRBV20-1 and TRBJ2-5; the D gene is possibly TRBD2 (6 bases). V lost 2 bases, J lost 7 bases, and 26 bases lay in between. The CDR3 length is 17 residues. Per germline, CDR1 DFQATT and CDR2 SNEGSKA (reference sequence). The CDR3 loop is CSARPSSGDASWGTQYF. Partial CDR3 DNA: TGCAGTGCTAGACCCTCCTCGGGGGACGCCAGCTGGGGGACC.

At least ten counts were recorded for this clone. CDR3 in amino acids: CASSLLAVREGDTQYF. The sequenced CDR3 bases are TGTGCCAGCTCCCTATTGGCCGTACGAGAGGGAGATACG. This chain links TRBV18 with TRBJ2-3; D perhaps matches TRBD2 (5 bases). The missing CDR3 end, 3 residues past where the read stops, is filled in from the germline J gene. V lost 6 bases and J lost 5, with 21 bases in between. Germline lookup yields CDR1 KGHSH and CDR2 LQKENI. The CDR3 has 16 amino acids.